The rows below give T cell receptor beta chains drawn from one sample of a study of beta chain features in type 1 diabetes. Some clones are missing from TCRdb's copy, which holds only in-frame ones; the method was immunoSEQ multiplex PCR. The sample has about 330,000 clones; 11% are singletons. Source material: naive CD4+ T cells from blood. Receptors were obtained from a woman between 25 and 40 years old in good health. Each CDR3 is given with its conserved first and last residue. Each record gives: D gene, V gene, clone size, J gene, CDR3 DNA, CDR3 protein. The D gene is left open where the match is weak. Where a row states a size, it is once, few, many or the class of an expanded clone; other rows omit it.

D: TRBD1; V: TRBV28; size: .; J: TRBJ2-4; DNA: TGTGCCAGCAGTGGACAGGGGGCCGTAGGGTTGGACATTCAGTACTTC; CDR3: CASSGQGAVGLDIQYF
D: TRBD1; V: TRBV28; size: .; J: TRBJ2-1; DNA: TGTGCCAGCATCACCGACAGGGTCTCCTACAATGAGCAGTTCTTC; CDR3: CASITDRVSYNEQFF
D: .; V: TRBV28; size: .; J: TRBJ2-4; DNA: TGTGCCAGCACCTCATACCTCGGAAACATTCAGTACTTC; CDR3: CASTSYLGNIQYF
D: .; V: TRBV19; size: few; J: TRBJ2-1; DNA: TGTGCCAGTAGAATGGACAGAAGCTCCTACAATGAGCAGTTCTTC; CDR3: CASRMDRSSYNEQFF
D: .; V: TRBV5-6; size: .; J: TRBJ2-5; DNA: TGTGCCAGCAGCTTGGGTTCCGCGAGTGAGACCCAGTACTTC; CDR3: CASSLGSASETQYF
D: .; V: TRBV6-6; size: .; J: TRBJ2-1; DNA: TGTGCCAGCAGTACAGGGACCTCCTACAATGAGCAGTTCTTC; CDR3: CASSTGTSYNEQFF
D: TRBD2; V: TRBV7-3; size: .; J: TRBJ2-5; DNA: TGTGCCAGCAGCTTAAGGCGGGAGAGGGGAGAGACCCAGTACTTC; CDR3: CASSLRRERGETQYF
D: TRBD2; V: TRBV5-1; size: .; J: TRBJ2-3; DNA: TGCGCCAGCAGCACCATGACCGGGACTAGCGGTTCAGATACGCAGTATTTT; CDR3: CASSTMTGTSGSDTQYF
D: TRBD2; V: TRBV28; size: .; J: TRBJ2-3; DNA: TGTGCCAGCAGCCCCCAGCGGGGAGGGAGAAATACGCAGTATTTT; CDR3: CASSPQRGGRNTQYF
D: .; V: TRBV13; size: few; J: TRBJ2-7; DNA: TGTGCCAGCAGCTTAGTGGAAGGTGTCAGGAACGAGCAGTACTTC; CDR3: CASSLVEGVRNEQYF
D: TRBD1; V: TRBV28; size: .; J: TRBJ2-3; DNA: TGTGCCAGCAGTTCACCGGGACAGTCAGATACGCAGTATTTT; CDR3: CASSSPGQSDTQYF
D: .; V: TRBV7-9; size: .; J: TRBJ1-1; DNA: TGTGCCAGCAGCTTACGAGCTGCGGTCAACACTGAAGCTTTCTTT; CDR3: CASSLRAAVNTEAFF
D: .; V: TRBV30; size: few; J: TRBJ2-7; DNA: TGTGCCTGGAGTAGGCAGGGCTACGAGCAGTACTTC; CDR3: CAWSRQGYEQYF
D: .; V: TRBV2; size: few; J: TRBJ2-4; DNA: TGTGCCAGCAGTGAAGCGCTGGGGGCAAGTAGGTACTTC; CDR3: CASSEALGASRYF
D: TRBD2; V: TRBV9; size: few; J: TRBJ2-1; DNA: TGTGCCAGCAGCGTAACCGGGACTAGCGGGCAGGGTGTGAATGAGCAGTTCTTC; CDR3: CASSVTGTSGQGVNEQFF
D: TRBD1; V: TRBV30; size: .; J: TRBJ2-7; DNA: TGTGCCTGGAGTGTACTTGGGACAGGCTCCTACGAGCAGTACTTC; CDR3: CAWSVLGTGSYEQYF
D: .; V: TRBV28; size: once; J: TRBJ1-1; DNA: TGTGCCAGCAGCCAGGGGAGGGGAGCTTTCTTT; CDR3: CASSQGRGAFF
D: TRBD2; V: TRBV7-2; size: few; J: TRBJ2-5; DNA: TGTGCCAGCAGTCTTAGCGGGAGAGGGGAGACCCAGTACTTC; CDR3: CASSLSGRGETQYF
D: TRBD1; V: TRBV11-3; size: few; J: TRBJ2-2; DNA: TGTGCCAGCAGACCAACAGGGGATACCGGGGAGCTGTTTTTT; CDR3: CASRPTGDTGELFF
D: TRBD2; V: TRBV9; size: .; J: TRBJ2-4; DNA: TGTGCCAGCAGCGAGGGACTAGCGGGAGGCGGAGCCAAAAACATTCAGTACTTC; CDR3: CASSEGLAGGGAKNIQYF
D: .; V: TRBV5-1; size: few; J: TRBJ1-1; DNA: TGCGCCAGCATTGATGGGGGCCTTGGCGACACTGAAGCTTTCTTT; CDR3: CASIDGGLGDTEAFF
D: TRBD1; V: TRBV11-3; size: few; J: TRBJ2-3; DNA: TGTGCCAGCAGCTCGACAGGGGCTATAACAGATACGCAGTATTTT; CDR3: CASSSTGAITDTQYF
D: TRBD2; V: TRBV4-3; size: .; J: TRBJ2-1; DNA: TGCGCCAGCAGCCCCCCCCCGGGACTAGCACATGAGCAGTTCTTC; CDR3: CASSPPPGLAHEQFF
D: .; V: TRBV7-6; size: .; J: TRBJ2-1; DNA: TGTGCCAGCAGCAAGGGGACTAATGAGCAGTTCTTC; CDR3: CASSKGTNEQFF
D: .; V: TRBV4-1; size: few; J: TRBJ2-5; DNA: TGCGCCAGCAGCCAAAGGGCGGGACAAGAGACCCAGTACTTC; CDR3: CASSQRAGQETQYF
D: .; V: TRBV9; size: few; J: TRBJ2-1; DNA: TGTGCCAGCAGCGTAGCAGCGAGGGGGTCCTACAATGAGCAGTTCTTC; CDR3: CASSVAARGSYNEQFF
D: .; V: TRBV7-9; size: few; J: TRBJ2-1; DNA: TGTGCCAGCAGCTTAGTTGGACGGCCCGGGGTACCCTACAATGAGCAGTTCTTC; CDR3: CASSLVGRPGVPYNEQFF
D: .; V: TRBV5-8; size: few; J: TRBJ1-1; DNA: TGTGCCAGCAGCTTCACAGCAAACACTGAAGCTTTCTTT; CDR3: CASSFTANTEAFF
D: .; V: TRBV18; size: few; J: TRBJ1-4; DNA: TGTGCCAGCTCACCACAGACGGGGGATGAAAAACTGTTTTTT; CDR3: CASSPQTGDEKLFF
D: TRBD1; V: TRBV18; size: few; J: TRBJ2-7; DNA: TGTGCCAGCTCAGAGGACAGGGGCTACGAGCAGTACTTC; CDR3: CASSEDRGYEQYF
D: TRBD2; V: TRBV7-3; size: few; J: TRBJ2-7; DNA: TGTGCCAGCAGCCCTACTAGCGAGTACGAGCAGTACTTC; CDR3: CASSPTSEYEQYF
D: TRBD1; V: TRBV2; size: .; J: TRBJ2-2; DNA: TGTGCCAGCAGTAGACAGGGCCCGAACACCGGGGAGCTGTTTTTT; CDR3: CASSRQGPNTGELFF
D: .; V: TRBV13; size: .; J: TRBJ2-7; DNA: TGTGCCAGCAGCCTAACCTACGAGCAGTACTTC; CDR3: CASSLTYEQYF
D: .; V: TRBV14; size: few; J: TRBJ1-1; DNA: TGTGCCAGCAGCCAAGACCGGTTGACAGGTGTCAACACTGAAGCTTTCTTT; CDR3: CASSQDRLTGVNTEAFF
D: TRBD2; V: TRBV27; size: .; J: TRBJ2-2; DNA: TGTGCCAGCAGTTTGGGTCTAGCGGGTAGAACCGGGGAGCTGTTTTTT; CDR3: CASSLGLAGRTGELFF
D: .; V: TRBV11-2; size: .; J: TRBJ2-5; DNA: TGTGCCAGCACCCCTCGGGGAGGCGAGACCCAGTACTTC; CDR3: CASTPRGGETQYF
D: .; V: TRBV28; size: .; J: TRBJ1-1; DNA: TGTGCCAGCAGCCCCCAAGCATTGTGGACTGAAGCTTTCTTT; CDR3: CASSPQALWTEAFF
D: .; V: TRBV29-1; size: few; J: TRBJ2-3; DNA: TGCAGCGTCAAACGACAGCTCACAGATACGCAGTATTTT; CDR3: CSVKRQLTDTQYF
D: .; V: TRBV7-3; size: few; J: TRBJ1-1; DNA: TGTGCCAGCAGCTTAGGGCAGGCAAACACTGAAGCTTTCTTT; CDR3: CASSLGQANTEAFF
D: .; V: TRBV5-1; size: .; J: TRBJ2-7; DNA: TGCGCCAGCAGCTTGGATAAGGTCGGGTACGAGCAGTACTTC; CDR3: CASSLDKVGYEQYF
D: .; V: TRBV5-1; size: .; J: TRBJ1-1; DNA: TGCGCCAGCAGCTGGGGACTGGTGAACACTGAAGCTTTCTTT; CDR3: CASSWGLVNTEAFF
D: .; V: TRBV28; size: .; J: TRBJ2-7; DNA: TGTGCCACCAGGAGAGAGGGCGAGCAGTACTTC; CDR3: CATRREGEQYF